This TCR beta chain was recorded in a study of tumor-infiltrating lymphocytes in primary liver carcinoma. Across the whole study: Staged T1-T3 N0M0, the tumors had sizes that ranged from about 4.2 to 10 cm across. Tissue type made little difference to sample yields of roughly 3.5 to 8 million productive TCRbeta reads. The study's findings and limits: Overlap between tumor regions exceeded overlap of tumor with adjacent tissue or blood.

With respect to this clonotype: Antigen: not known.

V was cut by 7 bases and J by 10 bases, with 20 bases left in between. CDR3 size: 12 residues. Germline V gives CDR1 SQVTM, CDR2 ANQGSEA. TCR beta cDNA was reverse-transcribed from about 500 ng of total RNA. The reaction used a constant-region primer and ProtoScript II reverse transcriptase. Libraries of TCR beta came from three nested multiplex PCR rounds with slightly modified ARM-PCR. Researchers ran the first two PCR rounds for roughly 11 cycles each with TRBV1-TRBV30 forward primers and a C-beta reverse primer. Using its own MiXCR run on the multiplex PCR reads, TCRdb lists one record per CDR3 protein. This sample has roughly 190,000 distinct CDR3 sequences, with around 81% found just once. From unsorted bulk tissue weighing about 20-33 mg, DNA and RNA were co-extracted. Donors were untreated and chronically infected with HBV.

The chain carries TRBV29-1 and TRBJ2-7; possible D gene TRBD2, 6 bases. Sample: tumor tissue from primary liver carcinoma. The TCR comes from a middle-aged man with primary liver carcinoma and hepatitis B virus infection. Written as DNA, the CDR3 is TGCAGCGGCGGAACCGGGGACTGCGAACAGTACTTC. It is translated as CSGGTGDCEQYF.